Listed below are T cell receptor beta chains from one sample, sequenced in a study of hypomethylating agent response in myelodysplastic syndrome. Clones were sequenced by immunoSEQ multiplex PCR, and TCRdb holds only the in-frame ones, with some missing. The data show 6,000 or so clones, approximately 82% seen once. This specimen was bone marrow, taken before or after starting hypomethylating agent treatment for myelodysplastic syndrome (not recorded which). The origin of the receptors is a human donor with myelodysplastic syndrome. CDR3s include the opening cysteine and the closing phenylalanine or tryptophan. The D gene is left open where the match is weak. Clone size is not always given. Where it is, it says once, few, many or a class for expanded clones.

TRBJ2-3 - 14 TRBV6-1 - CASSDLRSTDTQYF TGTGCCAGCAGCGACCTCCGCAGCACAGATACGCAGTATTTT
TRBJ1-2 - 14 TRBV27 - CASSPRGARVGYTF TGTGCCAGCAGCCCCCGGGGGGCTCGTGTTGGCTACACCTTC
TRBJ1-1 TRBD1 17 TRBV9 once CASSSPLEDRGVSEAFF TGTGCCAGCAGCTCACCATTGGAAGACAGGGGAGTTTCTGAAGCTTTCTTT
TRBJ1-6 TRBD1 16 TRBV4-1 few CASSSAPGQVNSPLHF TGCGCCAGCAGCTCCGCTCCGGGACAGGTGAATTCACCCCTCCACTTT
TRBJ2-7 TRBD2 15 TRBV2 - CASSPGTSGIHEQYF TGTGCCAGCAGCCCCGGGACTAGCGGGATTCACGAGCAGTACTTC
TRBJ2-7 TRBD2 15 TRBV6-1 - CASSDVGGSSYEQYF TGTGCCAGCAGTGATGTGGGAGGGAGCTCCTACGAGCAGTACTTC
TRBJ1-6 TRBD1 14 TRBV4-1 - CASSQGQGDSPLHF TGCGCCAGCAGCCAGGGACAGGGGGATTCACCCCTCCACTTT
TRBJ2-1 TRBD1 15 TRBV19 few CASSQAGTGVYEQFF TGTGCCAGTAGCCAAGCCGGGACAGGAGTTTATGAGCAGTTCTTC
TRBJ1-6 - 13 TRBV10-2 - CASSEDRDSPLHF TGCGCCAGCAGTGAGGACAGAGATTCACCCCTCCACTTT
TRBJ1-2 TRBD1 13 TRBV10-2 - CASNGGQGNGYTF TGCGCCAGCAACGGGGGACAGGGTAACGGCTACACCTTC
TRBJ1-6 - 15 TRBV28 - CASSLSTGPNSPLHF TGTGCCAGCAGTTTAAGTACGGGGCCTAATTCACCCCTCCACTTT
TRBJ1-2 - 14 TRBV28 - CASSSDGQRYGYTF TGTGCCAGCAGCTCCGACGGACAACGCTATGGCTACACCTTC
TRBJ2-1 TRBD2 11 TRBV7-3 - CASGLGIEQFF TGTGCCAGCGGACTAGGGATTGAGCAGTTCTTC
TRBJ1-2 - 16 TRBV9 - CASTPGAGEGGYGYTF TGTGCCAGCACGCCAGGTGCGGGCGAAGGGGGGTATGGCTACACCTTC
TRBJ2-5 - 13 TRBV10-3 - CAIRHLAGETQYF TGTGCCATTCGACACCTGGCTGGGGAGACCCAGTACTTC
TRBJ1-5 - 15 TRBV6-4 - CASRLEGFSNQPQHF TGTGCCAGCAGGCTAGAGGGTTTTAGCAATCAGCCCCAGCATTTT
TRBJ1-2 - 11 TRBV9 - CASSLLYGYTF TGTGCCAGCAGCCTACTCTATGGCTACACCTTC
TRBJ2-2 - 13 TRBV30 - CAWSPTNTGELFF TGTGCCTGGAGTCCGACCAACACCGGGGAGCTGTTTTTT
TRBJ1-2 - 14 TRBV11-2 - CASSFTTPNYGYTF TGTGCCAGCAGCTTTACCACCCCTAACTATGGCTACACCTTC
TRBJ2-6 TRBD2 19 TRBV11-3 - CASSPETSGRGAGANVLTF TGTGCCAGCAGCCCTGAGACTAGCGGGAGAGGAGCTGGGGCCAACGTCCTGACTTTC
TRBJ2-7 - 16 TRBV19 medium-sized CASSIRGGTPPYEQYF TGTGCCAGTAGTATCAGAGGGGGAACCCCCCCCTACGAGCAGTACTTC
TRBJ1-2 - 15 TRBV10-3 - CATSESGPRGYGYTF TGTGCCACCAGTGAGTCGGGACCGAGGGGTTATGGCTACACCTTC
TRBJ1-2 TRBD1 14 TRBV6-1 once CASSEYDRGYGYTF TGTGCCAGCAGTGAATACGACAGGGGATATGGCTACACCTTC
TRBJ2-5 TRBD2 15 TRBV6-1 - CASSAWEGQQETQYF TGTGCCAGCAGTGCCTGGGAGGGGCAGCAAGAGACCCAGTACTTC
TRBJ2-3 - 15 TRBV7-8 once CASSLGQAGTDTQYF TGTGCCAGCAGCTTAGGTCAGGCAGGCACAGATACGCAGTATTTT
TRBJ2-3 - 14 TRBV5-6 once CASSADWPRGAQYF TGTGCCAGCAGCGCGGACTGGCCCCGAGGGGCGCAGTATTTT
TRBJ1-1 - 14 TRBV29-1 large CSVLWLEVSAEAFF TGCAGCGTACTTTGGTTGGAGGTCTCCGCTGAAGCTTTCTTT
TRBJ1-4 - 14 TRBV5-4 - CASSLGGGAEKLFF TGTGCCAGCAGCTTGGGGGGAGGGGCTGAAAAACTGTTTTTT
TRBJ2-6 TRBD2 16 TRBV4-2 few CASSQEAGVGANVLTF TGTGCCAGCAGCCAAGAAGCGGGGGTTGGGGCCAACGTCCTGACTTTC
TRBJ2-3 TRBD1 17 TRBV9 - CASSVGRRDRVSDTQYF TGTGCCAGCAGCGTTGGGAGGCGGGACAGGGTTTCAGATACGCAGTATTTT
TRBJ1-1 - 13 TRBV2 once CASRTGGGKEAFF TGTGCCAGCAGGACAGGAGGGGGAAAAGAGGCTTTCTTT
TRBJ2-3 - 14 TRBV29-1 - CSVLQGLSTDTQYF TGCAGCGTGTTACAGGGCTTAAGCACAGATACGCAGTATTTT
TRBJ1-6 - 12 TRBV5-6 - CASSHPVGPLHF TGTGCCAGCAGCCACCCCGTTGGGCCCCTCCACTTT
TRBJ2-5 - 13 TRBV14 few CASSQDSLGTQYF TGTGCCAGCAGCCAAGATTCTCTCGGGACCCAGTACTTC
TRBJ1-2 - 14 TRBV10-3 - CAISDPDGKNGYTF TGTGCCATCAGTGATCCAGACGGTAAAAATGGCTACACCTTC
TRBJ2-2 TRBD2 19 TRBV7-6 few CASSLGRSGTSGTSGELFF TGTGCCAGCAGCTTAGGGCGTTCCGGGACTAGCGGGACAAGCGGGGAGCTGTTTTTT
TRBJ1-2 TRBD1 15 TRBV5-6 once CASSWDSLPNYGYTF TGTGCCAGCAGCTGGGACAGCCTTCCTAACTATGGCTACACCTTC
TRBJ1-3 - 16 TRBV6-6 - CASSLRQDSSGNTIYF TGTGCCAGCAGTCTCCGACAGGATAGCTCTGGAAACACCATATATTTT
TRBJ2-3 - 12 TRBV19 - CATGLDTDTQYF TGTGCCACTGGACTTGATACAGATACGCAGTATTTT
TRBJ1-1 - 14 TRBV27 - CASSLQAVNTEAFF TGTGCCAGCAGTTTACAAGCTGTGAACACTGAAGCTTTCTTT
TRBJ1-2 - 17 TRBV5-5 - CASSRTGDPTSGYGYTF TGTGCCAGCAGCCGCACTGGGGACCCGACCTCAGGCTATGGCTACACCTTC
TRBJ1-5 TRBD1 14 TRBV18 - CASSRTRTGQPQHF TGTGCCAGCTCTCGTACACGGACAGGTCAGCCCCAGCATTTT
TRBJ1-3 - 12 TRBV6-6 few CASGRPGNTIYF TGTGCCAGCGGGCGTCCTGGAAACACCATATATTTT